Listed here are 8 T cell receptor beta chains from one sample, sequenced in a study of blood T cell repertoires in COVID-19 (dated by TCRdb to the early 2020s). To prepare the library, the immunoSEQ multiplex PCR assay was applied. TCRdb retrieved this table from immuneACCESS and kept in-frame rearrangements only. Not all clones are present; in checked studies, unresolved V genes account for under half, and no reason is known for the remainder. This sample lists 250,000 to 350,000 clones; about 90% were detected once. Over 9% of the sample is in the top ten clones. Sequenced input: peripheral blood. Source of these receptors: a woman aged 25 to 39 with COVID-19, enrolled during active disease.

The gene calls are TRBV6-5 and TRBJ1-1; 9 bases are a match to TRBD1. Looked up from germline, CDR1 is MNHEY and CDR2 is SVGAGI. V trimming: 10 bases; J trimming: 5 bases; junction bases outside the gene matches: 8. The CDR3 has 13 residues. The CDR3 DNA reads TGTGCCACCACTACAGGGGGCCGGACTGAAGCTTTCTTT. This gives the protein CATTTGGRTEAFF.

The V and J genes are TRBV20-1 and TRBJ2-5, with 7 bases identical to TRBD2. The J segment lost 9 bases and the V segment lost 5 bases, leaving 3 bases of the junction unmatched. CDR1 and CDR2 from the germline V gene are DFQATT and SNEGSKA (reference sequence). CDR3 size: 10 residues. This CDR3 reads CSAGLGAQYF. As DNA, the CDR3 is TGCAGTGCTGGACTAGGGGCCCAGTACTTC.

This chain joins TRBV6-1 and TRBJ2-3, with 10 bases that match TRBD2. J gave up 1 base and V 4 bases, and 8 bases lay outside the gene matches. The CDR3 length is 17 residues. Germline V CDR1 and CDR2: MNHNS, SASEGT. The CDR3 region has the DNA TGTGCCAGCAGTGTGGGAAGCGGGAGGGCCCGCACAGATACGCAGTATTTT. Its protein is CASSVGSGRARTDTQYF.

This clone has only one observation. The chain combines TRBV24-1 with TRBJ1-2, with 8 bases lining up with TRBD1. The germline CDR1 and CDR2 sequences are KGHDR and SFDVKD. The CDR3 is 14 amino acids. V was pared by 4 bases and J by 8 bases, with 8 bases of the junction left unmatched. The CDR3 sequence is CATSDQGARRGYTF. The CDR3 nucleotides read TGTGCCACCAGTGACCAGGGGGCGCGTCGGGGCTACACCTTC.

This clone occurred a few times. The chain has TRBV7-9 and TRBJ1-6; unclear D gene. V lost 5 bases, J lost 5 bases, and 16 bases lay in between. CDR1 and CDR2 from the germline V gene are SEHNR and FQNEAQ (reference sequence). The CDR3 extends over 16 amino acids. The CDR3 bases are TGTGCCAGCAGCCCAGCCTACGGAGCACATAATTCACCCCTCCACTTT. Translation gives CASSPAYGAHNSPLHF. Full variable domain (outside the CDR3, taken from reference TRBV7-9 and TRBJ1-6): DTGVSQNPRHKITKRGQNVTFRCDPISEHNRLYWYRQTLGQGPEFLTYFQNEAQLEKSRLLSDRFSAERPKGSFSTLEIQRTEQGDSAMYLCASSPAYGAHNSPLHFGNGTRLTVT.

The chain couples TRBV28 to TRBJ1-2, with a weak D call TRBD1 (6 bases). Germline CDR1 and CDR2: MDHEN and SYDVKM. V was trimmed by 5 bases and J by 3 bases, leaving 16 bases between them. There are 15 residues in the CDR3. CDR3 DNA sequence: TGTGCCAGCAGTGTTGGGCAGGGGATTTACTATGGCTACACCTTC. Protein: CASSVGQGIYYGYTF.

In regard to this clone: Other DNA variants within this sample encode the same CDR3. The V gene is TRBV4-1, the J gene TRBJ2-1; 9 nucleotides match TRBD2. J gave up 3 bases and V 2 bases, and 2 bases lay outside the gene matches. The CDR3 extends over 15 amino acids. Looked up from germline, CDR1 is MGHRA and CDR2 is YSYEKL. The CDR3 sequence: CASSQPTSGYNEQFF. CDR3 in DNA: TGCGCCAGCAGCCAACCGACTAGCGGCTACAATGAGCAGTTCTTC.

The rearrangement joins TRBV29-1 to TRBJ2-3, with D possibly matching TRBD2 (5 bases). Between the trimmed V and J ends, which lost 7 bases and 7 bases, there was a span of 24 bases. The V gene's germline CDR1 is SQVTM and CDR2 ANQGSEA. The CDR3 consists of 15 residues. The CDR3 nucleotides are TGCAGCGGTGGGGTGGGAGCCGGATTAGAAAATACGCAGTATTTT. Protein product: CSGGVGAGLENTQYF.